This T cell receptor beta chain derives from a study of cytomegalovirus exposure and HLA in healthy donors (dated by TCRdb to 2017 to 2019). For the study in its entirety: In an earlier analysis of 550 to 750 of the donors, 250 to 300 Gb of sequence data and 90 million to 130 million unique TCR beta sequences from 150 million to 200 million T cells were reported. High-throughput TCR immunosequencing, statistical association of individual TCRs with disease status, and machine learning were combined to predict cytomegalovirus infection status. In an earlier analysis of a few hundred of the donors, high-throughput TCR beta sequencing was used to judge whether each TCR beta V gene segment behaved as functional or pseudogenic. About 280 gigabases of sequencing data and around 88 million unique TCR sequences made up an early release that covered under 750 HLA-typed donors. Every discovery cohort repertoire had been produced on one sequencing platform. In a later analysis, previously published TCR beta repertoires from several hundred donors were re-analyzed and high-resolution HLA genotyping was added so that TCR occurrence patterns could be studied. Along with the roughly 700-subject first cohort, a separate validation cohort of about 110 different subjects was used. The aim of the study was to test whether cataloging public T cell receptors could identify signatures of past pathogen exposure. Donor age, sex, ethnicity and CMV serostatus were compiled alongside the repertoire data. Genome-wide SNP genotypes for about 60% of the 666 donors were used in a later genetic analysis, which treated that subset as a discovery cohort. Because of strong linkage in the cohort, roughly five DR-DQ haplotypes were treated as single units for association and clustering. Typing coverage differed by locus: A, B, C, DRB1 and DQB1 were typed in about 629-640 donors, DQA1 in about 510, DPA1 in around 580, and DPB1 in 472. Rather than using new phenotypic data, the later analysis identified candidate immune exposures from TCR beta sequences and from how often those sequences occurred across donors. Among almost 400 genotyped donors of the cohort, an average of approximately 240,000 unique TCR beta nucleotide sequences were sequenced per donor, roughly a sixth of them non-productive. HLA typing included class I and class II loci at four-digit resolution. Using immunosequencing, the study profiled T cell repertoires from some 670 subjects and related those repertoires to cytomegalovirus serostatus. Of the 300 to 450 genotyped donors, more than 75% were placed in the genetic ancestry cluster associated with self-reported Caucasian donors.

The CDR3 has 13 amino acids, counting the end cysteine and phenylalanine. This entry keeps only the CDR3 DNA: 39 bases, framed from base 1. V is shortened by 4 bases, J by 10 bases, and the region joining them spans 16 bases. Turning to this clone: The antigen it binds to is not known. Within one base of it there is no much larger clone, and no base qualities were kept.

The cohort comprised approximately 700 healthy bone marrow donors. Cohort members were all nominally healthy when sampled, although unrecorded immune exposures were likely present. The donor was CMV seronegative and was included in the group of over 300 seronegative cohort members. A peripheral blood sample was provided by each donor, and peripheral blood mononuclear cells were used for TCR beta sequencing. Genomic DNA extraction from the blood cell samples was performed with the Qiagen DNeasy Blood Extraction Kit. Libraries were made using the immunoSEQ multiplex PCR assay. For the multiplex PCR, a mixture combining 60 forward primers for TCR Vbeta segments and 13 reverse primers for TCR Jbeta segments was used. The CDR3 region of rearranged TCR beta genes was amplified from genomic DNA with a multiplex PCR assay. Amplified TCR beta libraries were sequenced as 87-base-pair reads on the Illumina HiSeq System. As for the authors' bioinformatics: In a later analysis, some 80 million unique TCR beta chains were counted across the roughly 670 repertoires, and approximately 11 million of these chains were shared by at least two donors. Raw reads were error-corrected and collapsed into unique sequences with a nearest-neighbor algorithm that merged closely related sequences to remove PCR and sequencing errors. Alignment of CDR3 sequences to IMGT reference sequences was used to assign V, D and J gene segments. For a sequence to be retained, a match of at least six nucleotides was required to both a V gene segment and a J gene segment. A rearrangement counted as productive if the CDR3 had no stop codons and remained in frame with V and J, and every other rearrangement counted as non-productive. Following IMGT convention, CDR3 was defined as the stretch from the second conserved V-encoded cysteine up to the conserved J-encoded phenylalanine. The earlier analysis of about 570 of the donors excluded any sequence lacking an unambiguous match to a single V gene segment. An earlier analysis of 587 of the donors classified V segments as functional when productive rearrangements were above 56.7% and as segregating when the standard deviation between donors was above 5%. A statistical classification framework was developed to diagnose cytomegalovirus status using the catalog of TCR beta chain sequences. V and J gene assignment, in a later analysis, came from comparing TCR nucleotide sequences with IMGT/GENE-DB human TR gene sequences. In a later analysis, CDR3 sequences and most-parsimonious VDJ recombination scenarios were assigned using the TCRdist pipeline. In a later analysis, each TCR beta chain was defined by its CDR3 amino acid sequence together with its V-gene family, and reads without a unique V-gene family were excluded. In a later analysis, fewer than 600 highly shared, low-generation-probability nucleotide sequences were removed to address suspected cross-contamination and a sequencing artifact. In a later analysis, a clonal expansion index was calculated for each public chain from normalized within-repertoire ranks of inferred template counts. In a later analysis, generation probabilities were computed with a VDJ recombination model fitted to out-of-frame rearrangements, and the resulting probabilities were checked against IGoR. A later analysis scored TCR-TCR, TCR-HLA and TCR-CMV co-occurrence with hypergeometric tests, applying a repertoire-size bias correction to TCR pairs. In a later analysis, false discovery rates were estimated by permuting HLA or CMV assignments 20 times. In a later analysis, co-occurring TCRs were grouped using DBSCAN, with TCRdist sequence similarity added in when clustering inside HLA-allele-positive subsets. For co-occurrence clustering, repertoires with fewer than 30,000 or more than 120,000 public chains were excluded, along with 5 or 6 repertoires with anomalous nucleotide sharing. In its TCRdb copy, this immuneACCESS table keeps in-frame sequences only and misses some clones. Where compared with another copy, unresolved V genes explain less than half of these, and the others have no known cause. The D gene and trimming were derived from the DNA, and the V and J assignments and clone size from that table. The sample table holds about 140,000 clones, of which approximately 84% were seen once. Of the sample, 1.9% falls within the top ten clones.

Beyond this particular receptor, the publication reports: A later analysis reported that several top co-occurrence clusters appeared linked to parvovirus B19, influenza, CMV and Epstein-Barr virus. A group of highly shared sequence variants was considered likely to be a technical artifact of the sequencing pipeline. V-gene and J-gene trimming of TCR beta chains was associated with a missense DCLRE1C variant in a later genetic analysis, and the association was replicated in an independent cohort. For the cohort, immune exposure information was limited to CMV serostatus. A later genetic analysis reported fewer N-insertions in productive TCRs among donors in an Asian-associated ancestry cluster than the 666-donor mean. The presence/absence analyses assumed that sequencing depth was roughly uniform across donors, and that assumption may not be true. The authors suggested that the approach could potentially be extended to other disease states and immunological phenotypes. The earlier analysis of some 560 of the donors excluded approximately 15 rarely observed V segments, including chromosome 9 orphons, because counts were too low. The 87-base-pair reads could not distinguish some IMGT-functional V segments, including TRBV6-2 and TRBV6-3, so those segments were excluded. Compared with equally common non-associated chains, HLA-associated TCR beta chains in a later analysis were more clonally expanded and had lower generation probabilities. A later analysis found that TCR association rates varied across HLA loci, with DRB1 alleles showing the most associated TCRs and HLA-C alleles the fewest. The cohort was sequenced for TCR beta chains only, and without alpha or paired-chain data the features that could be detected were limited. At a false discovery rate of 0.05, a later analysis linked 16,000 or so TCR beta sequences to specific HLA alleles. The classifier was reported to diagnose cytomegalovirus status with high specificity and sensitivity in both the original cohort and the validation cohort. According to a later analysis, most CMV-associated TCR beta chains appeared to be HLA-restricted, and the HLA associations seemed to be driven largely by CMV exposure. A total of fewer than 200 TCR beta chains were listed by the study as associated with cytomegalovirus. Strong co-occurrence of HLA alleles, especially DR and DQ, made assigning TCR associations to individual alleles difficult. While some public TCRs were present in many individuals, most TCR sequences turned up only very rarely across donors. A few of the identified cytomegalovirus-associated TCR beta chains were confirmed in vitro to be specific for cytomegalovirus antigens. Broadly in line with IMGT annotations, most TCR beta V segments showed up in productive rearrangements about 87% or about 30% of the time in an earlier analysis of under 700 of the donors. A further reported finding was that TCR beta sequences accurately predicted the HLA-A and HLA-B alleles for most subjects in the first cohort. Because some donors lacked HLA typing at each locus, the association tests relied only on the typed subset. Linkage disequilibrium might explain the correlated functional status among segregating V segments, but an unknown experimental factor could not be ruled out.

The sequenced material came from PBMCs. The rearrangement combines TRBV6-7 with TRBJ1-1; TRBD1 is a weak D gene call, 6 bases matching. TRBV6-7 is an ORF; its function is uncertain. The sequence was obtained from a woman in her 40s in good health and CMV-seronegative. The CDR3 protein is CASSFHRDNAAFF. At the DNA level, the sequence is TGTGCCAGCAGTTTCCACCGGGACAACGCAGCTTTCTTT.